These 18 T cell receptor beta chains came from one sample sequenced in a study of cytomegalovirus exposure and HLA in healthy donors. Both 60 Vbeta primers and 13 Jbeta primers went into the PCR. TCRdb keeps only in-frame clones here, not all; method: immunoSEQ multiplex PCR. The sample lists about 140,000 clones; roughly 80% were seen once. What was sequenced was PBMCs. These receptors were taken from a man younger than 35 in good health and CMV-seronegative.

This chain joins TRBV10-3 and TRBJ2-1, with TRBD1 matching 10 bases. The CDR3 spans 17 residues. The J segment lost 7 bases and the V segment lost 3 bases, leaving 12 bases of the junction unmatched. Germline values: CDR1 ENHRY, CDR2 SYGVKD. This CDR3 reads CAISDPSGQGKLNEQFF. The CDR3 DNA is TGTGCCATCAGTGATCCCTCGGGACAGGGGAAATTAAATGAGCAGTTCTTC.

The V and J genes are TRBV19 and TRBJ1-4; D is possibly TRBD1 (6 bases). The CDR3 is made up of 15 amino acids. Germline CDR1 is LNHDA and CDR2 is SQIVND (reference sequence). V lost 5 bases and J 4 bases, leaving 14 bases between the germline ends. This CDR3 is CASSPRTESNEKLFF. CDR3 nucleotides: TGTGCCAGTAGTCCCCGGACAGAGAGTAATGAAAAACTGTTTTTT.

The chain carries TRBV5-3 and TRBJ1-5, with 8 positions matching TRBD1. TRBV5-3 is noted as an ORF with a role that remains uncertain. The CDR3 has 16 residues. V shed 2 bases and J 3 bases; nucleotides not matched to a gene: 7. CDR3 sequence: CARSFTGGGYNQPQHF. CDR3 coding DNA: TGTGCCAGAAGCTTTACAGGGGGGGGTTACAATCAGCCCCAGCATTTT.

The rearrangement joins TRBV2 to TRBJ2-1; 10 positions agree with TRBD2. V shed 6 bases and J 8 bases; nucleotides not matched to a gene: 13. CDR1 and CDR2 from the germline V gene are SNHLY and FYNNEI. This CDR3 spans 16 amino acids. The CDR3 region has the DNA TGTGCCAGCAGCAGCTTAATGGGAGCGGGGGGGTATGAGCAGTTCTTC. Amino acid sequence: CASSSLMGAGGYEQFF. The full variable domain, rest sourced from reference TRBV2 and TRBJ2-1, is EPEVTQTPSHQVTQMGQEVILRCVPISNHLYFYWYRQILGQKVEFLVSFYNNEISEKSEIFDDQFSVERPDGSNFTLKIRSTKLEDSAMYFCASSSLMGAGGYEQFFGPGTRLTVL.

V usage is TRBV18 and J usage is TRBJ2-1, with D possibly TRBD1 on 6 matching bases. V gave up 2 bases and J gave up 4 bases, with 12 bases separating them. Germline loops: CDR1 KGHSH, CDR2 LQKENI. The CDR3 sequence is 15 residues long. The CDR3 region is CASSPTGISYNEQFF. The CDR3, as DNA: TGTGCCAGCTCACCAACAGGGATTTCTTACAATGAGCAGTTCTTC.

This chain's CDR3 is CASSLATGEPGGNEQFF. DNA for the CDR3: TGCGCCAGCAGCTTGGCCACGGGGGAACCCGGAGGGAATGAGCAGTTCTTC. The V and J genes are TRBV5-1 and TRBJ2-1; D possibly corresponds to TRBD2 (6 bases). The CDR3 runs to 17 residues. Germline values: CDR1 SGHRS, CDR2 YFSETQ. The V end lost 0 bases, the J end lost 7 bases, and 20 bases lay between the germline ends. Full variable domain (rest looked up from reference TRBV5-1 and TRBJ2-1): KAGVTQTPRYLIKTRGQQVTLSCSPISGHRSVSWYQQTPGQGLQFLFEYFSETQRNKGNFPGRFSGRQFSNSRSEMNVSTLELGDSALYLCASSLATGEPGGNEQFFGPGTRLTVL.

Only one count was recorded for this clone. This chain joins TRBV19 and TRBJ1-1; the match to TRBD1 covers 11 bases. The CDR3 consists of 15 residues. J was trimmed by 3 bases and V by 4 bases; bases with no gene match: 4. From germline, CDR1 is LNHDA and CDR2 SQIVND (reference sequence). CDR3 amino acids: CASSSGTGGYTEAFF. In DNA form, the CDR3 reads TGTGCCAGTAGTAGTGGGACAGGGGGGTACACTGAAGCTTTCTTT.

The chain employs TRBV9 and TRBJ2-3, with 10 bases that match TRBD2. CDR3 length equals 15 residues. Germline CDR1 reads SGDLS; CDR2 reads YYNGEE. The V and J ends lost 0 bases and 8 bases, in that order; junction bases with no gene match: 6. Here the CDR3 reads CASSVGILAGSTQYF. The CDR3 DNA follows: TGTGCCAGCAGCGTAGGGATACTAGCGGGGAGTACGCAGTATTTT.

This chain joins TRBV9 and TRBJ2-2, with 12 bases identical to TRBD2. Germline CDR1 and CDR2: SGDLS and YYNGEE. The CDR3 has 16 residues. With 3 bases clipped from V and 7 bases from J, the junction kept 7 bases outside the gene matches. The CDR3 DNA reads TGTGCCAGCAGCGGATCTAGCGGGGGGGCAGTCGGGGAGCTGTTTTTT. As protein: CASSGSSGGAVGELFF.

V usage is TRBV7-9 and J usage is TRBJ1-6; tentatively, D is TRBD1 (6 bases). This CDR3 is 16 amino acids long. CDR1 is SEHNR, CDR2 FQNEAQ, per germline (reference sequence). V was cut by 5 bases and J by 10 bases, with 21 bases left in between. For the CDR3, the DNA is TGTGCCAGCAGCCCCAGAGGACAGCGGGATCAGTCACCCCTCCACTTT. Protein product: CASSPRGQRDQSPLHF.

This chain links TRBV27 with TRBJ1-2; D not resolved. The germline V gene has CDR1 MNHEY and CDR2 SMNVEV (reference sequence). Trimming shortened V by 0 bases and J by 8 bases, and 10 bases separated the two germline ends. The CDR3 has 13 amino acids. CDR3 sequence: CASSLSGVCGYTF. DNA of the CDR3: TGTGCCAGCAGTTTATCCGGTGTCTGCGGCTACACCTTC.

This chain links TRBV5-4 with TRBJ1-4; D possibly corresponds to TRBD1 (5 bases). V dropped 4 bases and J dropped 2 bases, with 6 bases sitting between them. CDR1 and CDR2 (germline): SGHNT, YYREEE (reference sequence). The CDR3 totals 13 residues. CDR3 protein: CASSNRTNEKLFF. The CDR3 nucleotides are TGTGCCAGCAGCAACAGGACTAATGAAAAACTGTTTTTT. Looking up the rest from reference TRBV5-4 and TRBJ1-4 gives the full variable domain: ETGVTQSPTHLIKTRGQQVTLRCSSQSGHNTVSWYQQALGQGPQFIFQYYREEENGRGNFPPRFSGLQFPNYSSELNVNALELDDSALYLCASSNRTNEKLFFGSGTQLSVL.

The V gene is TRBV30, the J gene TRBJ1-6; the D is unclear. With 3 bases removed from V and 7 bases from J, the gap between germline ends came to 7 bases. This CDR3 has 12 amino acids. Germline V CDR1 and CDR2: GTSNPN, SVGIG (reference sequence). CDR3 bases: TGTGCCTGGAGCCACCGGAATTCACCCCTCCACTTT. Translated, it gives CAWSHRNSPLHF.

The chain joins TRBV5-1 to TRBJ2-3; D remains ambiguous. This CDR3 comprises 15 residues. From germline, CDR1 is SGHRS and CDR2 YFSETQ. V was cut by 0 bases and J by 2 bases, with 10 bases left in between. The CDR3: CASSLAPGTTDTQYF. Here the CDR3 DNA reads TGCGCCAGCAGCTTGGCCCCAGGCACCACAGATACGCAGTATTTT.

The J gene is TRBJ2-1, the V gene TRBV27; 7 bases fit TRBD1. The V segment lost 8 bases and the J segment 3 bases; nucleotides outside the gene matches: 7. The CDR3 runs to 14 residues. From germline, CDR1 is MNHEY and CDR2 SMNVEV (reference sequence). The CDR3 spells CASSFGQVYNEQFF. DNA of the CDR3: TGTGCCAGCTCATTCGGACAGGTCTACAATGAGCAGTTCTTC.

The chain is built from TRBV6-6 and TRBJ1-1; possible D gene TRBD1, 5 bases. The V and J ends lost 6 bases and 1 base respectively, with 18 bases between them. The V gene's germline CDR1 is MNHNY and CDR2 SVGAGI (reference sequence). This CDR3 is built from 16 residues. CDR3 region: CASSRAPGLPNTEAFF. The CDR3 DNA reads as TGTGCCAGCAGCCGAGCACCGGGACTTCCGAACACTGAAGCTTTCTTT.

The gene calls are TRBV29-1 and TRBJ1-5, with D tentatively TRBD1 (5 bases). The CDR3 is 12 residues long. Germline assignment: CDR1 SQVTM and CDR2 ANQGSEA. Trimming took off 4 bases at V and 6 bases at J, with 10 bases between the two ends. The CDR3 spells CSVGQGGQPQHF. The CDR3 region has the DNA TGCAGCGTTGGCCAGGGTGGTCAGCCCCAGCATTTT.

The V and J genes are TRBV7-9 and TRBJ1-4, with D possibly matching TRBD1 (5 bases). V lost 5 bases, J lost 10 bases, and 14 bases lay in between. The CDR3 loop spans 13 amino acids. Per germline, CDR1 SEHNR and CDR2 FQNEAQ (reference sequence). The CDR3 DNA reads as TGTGCCAGCAGCGCCAGGGAAATGGGAAAACTGTTTTTT. This translates into CASSAREMGKLFF. Together with reference TRBV7-9 and TRBJ1-4, the CDR3 gives the full variable domain: DTGVSQNPRHKITKRGQNVTFRCDPISEHNRLYWYRQTLGQGPEFLTYFQNEAQLEKSRLLSDRFSAERPKGSFSTLEIQRTEQGDSAMYLCASSAREMGKLFFGSGTQLSVL.